This TCR beta chain was identified during a study of CD8+ T cells in alopecia areata. The study's findings and limits: Although TCR sharing was seen in mice, sharing across patients was less clear, possibly for HLA-related reasons.

With 9 bases clipped from V and 2 bases from J, the junction kept 2 bases outside the gene matches. Germline V gene lookup returns CDR1 ENHRY and CDR2 SYGVKD. The CDR3 runs 12 residues. Treatment given: oral pan-JAK inhibitor, 5-10 mg twice daily. Following RNA extraction, reverse transcription yielded cDNA that acted as the sequencing template. Only in-frame clones appear in the TCRdb table, and some are missing; sequencing was by immunoSEQ multiplex PCR. The sample holds 150,000 to 200,000 clones; 55% to 75% are singletons and the top ten take 14%. Remarks on this clone: What it binds is unknown.

The chain links TRBV10-3 to TRBJ2-7, with 9 bases fitting TRBD1. This TCR was sampled from a human donor with alopecia areata. This material consisted of CD4+ T cells sorted from blood, taken at week 24, from a patient treated with tofacitinib. In DNA form, the CDR3 reads TGTGCCATTGGGACAGGGACCTACGAGCAGTACTTC. Encoded protein: CAIGTGTYEQYF.